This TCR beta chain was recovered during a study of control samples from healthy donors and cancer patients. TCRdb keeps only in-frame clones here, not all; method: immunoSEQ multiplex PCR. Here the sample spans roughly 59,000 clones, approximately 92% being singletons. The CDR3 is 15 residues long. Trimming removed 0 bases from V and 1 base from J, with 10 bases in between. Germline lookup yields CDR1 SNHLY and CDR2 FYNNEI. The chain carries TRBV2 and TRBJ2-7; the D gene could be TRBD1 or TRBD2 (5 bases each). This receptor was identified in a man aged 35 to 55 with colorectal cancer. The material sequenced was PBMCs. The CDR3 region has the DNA TGTGCCAGCAGTGAAGCGGGACGAGGATCCTACGAGCAGTACTTC. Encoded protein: CASSEAGRGSYEQYF.